A selection of T cell receptor beta chains follows, all from one sample in a study of blood T cell repertoires in COVID-19. TCRdb keeps only in-frame clones here, not all; method: immunoSEQ multiplex PCR. Of some 62,000 clones listed, 75% to 90% were seen once; the top ten hold 1% to 1.5%. The specimen sequenced was peripheral blood. These receptors all stem from a woman older than 75 with acute or convalescent COVID-19. Each CDR3 is given with its conserved first and last residue. A D gene is named only where the DNA matches it firmly. Size is stated for part of the rows, as once, few or many counts, or as a class when the clone is expanded.

NA	14	TRBJ1-1	TRBV3-1/TRBV3-2	TRBD1	CASSQDTTDREAFF	TGTGCCAGCAGCCAAGATACAACGGACAGGGAGGCTTTCTTT
NA	12	TRBJ2-1	TRBV28	NA	CASSLQGLEQFF	TGTGCCAGCAGTTTACAGGGTCTAGAGCAGTTCTTC
NA	14	TRBJ2-7	TRBV29-1	TRBD1	CSAVTGESSYEQYF	TGCAGCGCCGTTACAGGGGAGAGCTCCTACGAGCAGTACTTC
NA	16	TRBJ1-5	TRBV19	NA	CASSISTGGGNQPQHF	TGTGCCAGTAGTATATCAACGGGAGGGGGCAATCAGCCCCAGCATTTT
once	15	TRBJ1-4	TRBV11-2	TRBD1	CASSTGTGGFEKLFF	TGTGCCAGCAGCACCGGGACAGGGGGTTTTGAAAAACTGTTTTTT
NA	15	TRBJ1-6	TRBV2	NA	CASRSGSSYNSPLHF	TGTGCCAGCAGGTCTGGGAGCTCCTATAATTCACCCCTCCACTTT
NA	13	TRBJ1-4	TRBV12-3/TRBV12-4	NA	CASSSQANEKLFF	TGTGCCAGCAGTTCACAGGCTAATGAAAAACTGTTTTTT
NA	14	TRBJ1-5	TRBV19	TRBD1	CASSPTGGNQPQHF	TGTGCCAGTAGTCCAACAGGGGGCAATCAGCCCCAGCATTTT
NA	14	TRBJ2-2	TRBV9	NA	CATKRGGNTGELFF	TGTGCCACCAAGAGGGGGGGCAACACCGGGGAGCTGTTTTTT
NA	15	TRBJ1-1	TRBV9	TRBD1	CASSLQGQGNTEAFF	TGTGCCAGCAGCCTCCAGGGACAGGGGAACACTGAAGCTTTCTTT